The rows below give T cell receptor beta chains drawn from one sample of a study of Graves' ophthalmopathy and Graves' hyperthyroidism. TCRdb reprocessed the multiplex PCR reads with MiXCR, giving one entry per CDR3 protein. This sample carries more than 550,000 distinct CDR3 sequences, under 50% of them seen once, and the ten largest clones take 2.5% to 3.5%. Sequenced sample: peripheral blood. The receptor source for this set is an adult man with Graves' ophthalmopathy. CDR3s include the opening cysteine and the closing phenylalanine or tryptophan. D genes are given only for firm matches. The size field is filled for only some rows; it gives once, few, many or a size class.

CAINRGQPNNEQFF	TGTGCCATCAACCGGGGACAGCCTAACAATGAGCAGTTCTTC	14	TRBV10-3	TRBJ2-1	TRBD1	NA
CARGTSGKETQYF	TGTGCTAGAGGGACTAGCGGGAAAGAGACCCAGTACTTC	13	TRBV25-1	TRBJ2-5	TRBD2	NA
CASSISGQVETQHF	TGTGCCAGTAGTATTTCTGGACAGGTGGAGACCCAGCATTTT	14	TRBV19	TRBJ1-5	TRBD1	NA
CASSYLDRVPEAFF	TGTGCCAGCAGTTACCTGGACAGGGTGCCTGAAGCTTTCTTT	14	TRBV6-6	TRBJ1-1	TRBD1	many
CASSLMGGSGANVLTF	TGTGCCAGCAGCTTAATGGGGGGCTCTGGGGCCAACGTCCTGACTTTC	16	TRBV7-9	TRBJ2-6	NA	many
CASSGGQANYGYTF	TGTGCCAGCAGCGGCGGACAGGCTAACTATGGCTACACCTTC	14	TRBV25-1	TRBJ1-2	TRBD1	NA
CASRPPAGHTIYF	TGTGCCAGCAGGCCCCCCGCAGGGCACACCATATATTTT	13	TRBV6-6	TRBJ1-3	NA	NA
CATVRGRAFGELFF	TGTGCCACCGTACGCGGGAGAGCGTTCGGGGAGCTGTTTTTT	14	TRBV15	TRBJ2-2	TRBD2	NA
CASSPRGAGGLSYEQYF	TGTGCCAGCAGCCCAAGGGGGGCGGGGGGCCTCTCCTACGAGCAGTACTTC	17	TRBV2	TRBJ2-7	TRBD2	few
CASSSRDWSSGNTIYF	TGTGCCAGCAGTAGCCGGGACTGGAGCTCTGGAAACACCATATATTTT	16	TRBV6-5	TRBJ1-3	NA	NA
CASSLTSQGAMSYGHTF	TGTGCCAGCTCATTAACCTCCCAGGGGGCGATGAGCTATGGCCACACCTTC	17	TRBV18	TRBJ1-2	TRBD1	NA
CASSLEQGIYGYTF	TGTGCCAGCAGTTTAGAACAGGGAATATATGGCTACACCTTC	14	TRBV12-3/TRBV12-4	TRBJ1-2	NA	many
CASQDRDYGYTF	TGTGCCAGCCAAGACAGGGACTATGGCTACACCTTC	12	TRBV2	TRBJ1-2	TRBD1	NA
CSAPDRGRNTIYF	TGCAGTGCTCCGGACAGGGGGAGAAACACCATATATTTT	13	TRBV20-1	TRBJ1-3	TRBD1	many
CASSLTGQGNTIYF	TGTGCCAGCAGCTTGACAGGGCAAGGAAACACCATATATTTT	14	TRBV7-2	TRBJ1-3	TRBD1	many
CASSHANYGYTF	TGTGCCAGCAGCCACGCTAACTATGGCTACACCTTC	12	TRBV14	TRBJ1-2	NA	NA
CSARSRTGVDYTF	TGCAGTGCTAGAAGTCGGACAGGTGTGGACTACACCTTC	13	TRBV20-1	TRBJ1-2	TRBD1	NA
CASSGPDYGYTF	TGTGCCAGCAGTGGGCCCGACTATGGCTACACCTTC	12	TRBV6-1	TRBJ1-2	NA	NA
CASVGDRQAYGYTF	TGTGCCAGCGTGGGGGACAGGCAGGCCTATGGCTACACCTTC	14	TRBV25-1	TRBJ1-2	TRBD1	NA
CAIRKGQGQSPLHF	TGTGCCATCAGAAAGGGACAGGGTCAATCACCCCTCCACTTT	14	TRBV10-3	TRBJ1-6	TRBD1	NA
CAISDLAGVDGEQYF	TGTGCCATCAGTGATCTGGCGGGAGTCGACGGCGAGCAGTACTTC	15	TRBV10-3	TRBJ2-7	TRBD2	many
CASSFRVYEQYF	TGTGCCAGCAGTTTTAGGGTCTACGAGCAGTACTTC	12	TRBV12-3/TRBV12-4	TRBJ2-7	NA	many
CAGTGHNYGYTF	TGTGCCGGTACCGGACACAACTATGGCTACACCTTC	12	TRBV7-3	TRBJ1-2	NA	NA
CASSVPPRRPEAFF	TGTGCCAGCAGTGTCCCCCCCCGGCGGCCTGAAGCTTTCTTT	14	TRBV2	TRBJ1-1	NA	many
CASSPPTEQETQYF	TGTGCCAGCAGCCCTCCGACAGAACAAGAGACCCAGTACTTC	14	TRBV7-2	TRBJ2-5	NA	NA
CAGGLGETTGYEQYF	TGTGCTGGTGGTTTAGGGGAGACAACAGGGTACGAGCAGTACTTC	15	TRBV12-5	TRBJ2-7	NA	NA
CASSLVGYTGELFF	TGCGCCAGCAGCTTGGTCGGGTACACCGGGGAGCTGTTTTTT	14	TRBV5-1	TRBJ2-2	NA	many
CASSLGSSEAFF	TGTGCCAGCAGCTTAGGTAGTAGTGAAGCTTTCTTT	12	TRBV7-9	TRBJ1-1	NA	many
CAISESIFHNTYEQYF	TGTGCCATCAGTGAGTCGATCTTCCACAATACCTACGAGCAGTACTTC	16	TRBV10-3	TRBJ2-7	NA	NA
CASSLVVAGVRQETQYF	TGTGCCAGCAGCTTGGTGGTAGCGGGGGTTCGCCAAGAGACCCAGTACTTC	17	TRBV5-5	TRBJ2-5	TRBD2	few
CASSYSQGSYEQYF	TGTGCCAGCAGTTACTCGCAGGGCAGCTACGAGCAGTACTTC	14	TRBV6-6	TRBJ2-7	NA	many
CASSVDGGSTEAFF	TGTGCCAGCAGCGTAGATGGGGGGAGCACTGAAGCTTTCTTT	14	TRBV9	TRBJ1-1	NA	many
CATKRGRDEKLFF	TGTGCCACCAAGCGGGGCAGAGATGAAAAACTGTTTTTT	13	TRBV2	TRBJ1-4	NA	many
CASSLWDSPGYGYTF	TGTGCCAGCAGCCTCTGGGACAGCCCGGGCTATGGCTACACCTTC	15	TRBV5-5	TRBJ1-2	TRBD1	few
CASSPRGGLAANEQYF	TGTGCCAGCAGCCCCCGAGGGGGACTAGCCGCCAACGAGCAGTACTTC	16	TRBV7-9	TRBJ2-7	TRBD2	NA
CASRPGQGSEKLFF	TGTGCCAGCAGGCCGGGACAGGGGTCTGAAAAACTGTTTTTT	14	TRBV12-3/TRBV12-4	TRBJ1-4	TRBD1	NA
CASSPGGGNEKLFF	TGTGCCAGCAGCCCAGGAGGCGGGAATGAAAAACTGTTTTTT	14	TRBV7-9	TRBJ1-4	NA	NA
CASSRRDEEQYF	TGTGCCAGCAGCCGGCGGGATGAAGAGCAGTACTTC	12	TRBV13	TRBJ2-7	NA	many
CARDGRAGNTIYF	TGTGCTAGAGATGGCAGGGCTGGAAACACCATATATTTT	13	TRBV25-1	TRBJ1-3	NA	NA
CASSGGRPNTEAFF	TGCGCCAGCAGCGGCGGACGGCCGAACACTGAAGCTTTCTTT	14	TRBV5-1	TRBJ1-1	NA	few
CASSAPGTSGTQHF	TGTGCCAGCAGCGCCCCCGGGACCTCAGGGACCCAGCATTTT	14	TRBV7-9	TRBJ1-5	NA	NA